The 17 T cell receptor beta chains in this list originate from one sample, sequenced in a study of T cell responses to AZD1222 COVID-19 vaccine. This table comes from immunoSEQ multiplex PCR, and its TCRdb copy is limited to in-frame clones, with some not included. This repertoire shows 110,000 to 150,000 clones, 70% to 90% found once; its top ten account for approximately 2.8%. The sequencing used peripheral blood, collected 28 days after the second AZD1222 dose. These receptor sequences come from an adult who received the AZD1222 COVID-19 vaccine.

The chain joins TRBV24-1 to TRBJ2-1, with TRBD2 matching over 14 bases. This CDR3 contains 18 residues. Losses at the gene ends were 2 bases for V and 8 bases for J; bases not matched to a gene: 10. In germline, CDR1 is KGHDR, CDR2 SFDVKD. CDR3: CATSDSLRTSGRTHEQFF. The DNA for the CDR3 is TGTGCCACCAGTGATTCCCTCAGGACTAGCGGGAGGACCCATGAGCAGTTCTTC.

The chain uses TRBV7-9 and TRBJ1-1, with a possible D match to TRBD1 (5 bases). The germline V and J ends were trimmed by 3 bases and 7 bases, with 6 bases remaining between them. The CDR3 consists of 11 residues. CDR1 is SEHNR, CDR2 FQNEAQ, per germline (reference sequence). The CDR3 nucleotides are TGTGCCAGCAGCTTGGGACTTGAAGCTTTCTTT. It is translated as CASSLGLEAFF.

The gene calls are TRBV16 and TRBJ2-7; 10 bases are shared with TRBD1. The trim removed 3 bases at V and 2 bases at J, leaving 7 bases unmatched. Germline CDR1 reads KGHSY; CDR2 reads FQNENV. CDR3 length equals 16 residues. CDR3: CASSHGPGTGAYEQYF. CDR3 DNA: TGTGCCAGCAGCCACGGCCCCGGGACAGGGGCCTACGAGCAGTACTTC.

The rearrangement joins TRBV5-5 to TRBJ2-7; 9 bases agree with TRBD1. CDR3 size: 18 residues. With 2 bases clipped from V and 2 bases from J, the junction kept 14 bases outside the gene matches. Germline loops: CDR1 SGHKS, CDR2 YYEKEE (reference sequence). The CDR3: CASSFTLITGGTPYEQYF. The CDR3 DNA is TGTGCCAGCAGCTTTACACTCATTACAGGGGGCACCCCCTACGAGCAGTACTTC.

This chain joins TRBV3-1 (or the pseudogene TRBV3-2) and TRBJ1-2, with D possibly matching TRBD1 (6 bases). The CDR3 runs to 14 residues. Germline CDR1 is LGHDT and CDR2 is YNNKEL (reference sequence). The V and J ends lost 0 bases and 12 bases respectively, with 17 bases between them. CDR3 DNA: TGTGCCAGCAGCCAAGATCCAGGGGAAACTGCCCACACCTTC. This gives the protein CASSQDPGETAHTF.

The rearrangement uses TRBV27 and TRBJ2-5; D is perhaps TRBD1 or TRBD2 (5 bases each). The V and J ends lost 0 bases and 5 bases respectively, with 7 bases between them. This CDR3 region has 13 residues. Germline CDR1 MNHEY, CDR2 SMNVEV (reference sequence). This chain's CDR3 is CASSLSWGETQYF. CDR3 DNA sequence: TGTGCCAGCAGTTTATCATGGGGGGAGACCCAGTACTTC.

The chain has TRBV5-4 and TRBJ1-1, with D possibly matching TRBD1 (6 bases). Deletions cut 2 bases from V and 6 bases from J, with 20 bases between. In germline, CDR1 is SGHNT, CDR2 YYREEE (reference sequence). This CDR3 comprises 16 residues. This CDR3 is CASSFPGVQGNAEAFF. The CDR3 DNA follows: TGTGCCAGCAGCTTCCCAGGCGTACAGGGAAACGCTGAAGCTTTCTTT.

This clone was seen once. The chain has TRBV27 and TRBJ2-7; 8 bases agree with TRBD2. This CDR3 contains 16 residues. In germline, CDR1 is MNHEY, CDR2 SMNVEV (reference sequence). V trimming: 3 bases; J trimming: 2 bases; junction bases outside the gene matches: 9. CDR3: CASSFYTSGVAYEQYF. The CDR3 bases are TGTGCCAGCAGTTTTTATACTAGCGGAGTCGCCTACGAGCAGTACTTC.

The rearrangement uses TRBV19 and TRBJ1-5; no reliable D call. Per the germline V gene, CDR1 is LNHDA and CDR2 is SQIVND (reference sequence). Between the trimmed V and J ends, which lost 3 bases and 2 bases, there was a span of 14 bases. The CDR3 length is 16 residues. CDR3 DNA sequence: TGTGCCAGTAGTATCGGGCAGAACTGGGGCAATCAGCCCCAGCATTTT. Amino acid sequence: CASSIGQNWGNQPQHF.

The chain joins TRBV3-1 (or the pseudogene TRBV3-2) to TRBJ1-2, with D possibly matching TRBD1 (5 bases). The CDR3 length is 15 residues. V lost 0 bases to trimming and J lost 7 bases, with 15 bases between them. Germline-derived CDR1 and CDR2 are LGHDT and YNNKEL (reference sequence). The CDR3: CASSQEGAAGPGYTF. The CDR3 DNA reads TGTGCCAGCAGCCAAGAAGGGGCGGCAGGACCTGGCTACACCTTC.

This rearrangement joins TRBV10-3 to TRBJ1-1, with D possibly being TRBD1 (6 bases). Germline V CDR1 and CDR2: ENHRY, SYGVKD. This CDR3 has 15 residues. V was cut by 6 bases and J by 8 bases, with 22 bases left in between. CDR3: CAIRIGGSNTEEAFF. The CDR3 DNA reads as TGTGCCATCAGGATAGGGGGGTCGAACACTGAAGAAGCTTTCTTT.

The sample holds one count of this clone. CDR3 in DNA: TGTGCCAGCAGCTTCGGGGGCAAGGGCGGCTATGGCTACACCTTC. As protein: CASSFGGKGGYGYTF. The rearrangement joins TRBV7-2 to TRBJ1-2; D is perhaps TRBD1 (6 bases). V lost 3 bases and J lost 4, with 15 bases in between. CDR1 and CDR2 (germline): SGHTA, FQGNSA. The CDR3 extends over 15 amino acids.

The chain is built from TRBV19 and TRBJ1-5; 7 nucleotides match TRBD1. V was pared by 9 bases and J by 4 bases, with 6 bases of the junction left unmatched. CDR1 LNHDA and CDR2 SQIVND come from the germline V gene (reference sequence). This CDR3 is built from 13 residues. CDR3 sequence reads: CASGDRSNQPQHF. CDR3 sequence (DNA): TGTGCCAGCGGGGACAGATCGAATCAGCCCCAGCATTTT. The variable domain in full, completed from reference TRBV19 and TRBJ1-5, reads DGGITQSPKYLFRKEGQNVTLSCEQNLNHDAMYWYRQDPGQGLRLIYYSQIVNDFQKGDIAEGYSVSREKKESFPLTVTSAQKNPTAFYLCASGDRSNQPQHFGDGTRLSIL.

The chain is built from TRBV19 and TRBJ2-7; 10 bases agree with TRBD1. Trimming at V came to 7 bases and at J to 5 bases, leaving 8 bases not matched to a gene. CDR1 is LNHDA and CDR2 is SQIVND in the germline V gene (reference sequence). This CDR3 has 14 amino acids. The CDR3 nucleotides read TGTGCCAGTAACCCTGGGGACAGGGGCGACGAGCAGTACTTC. Encoded protein: CASNPGDRGDEQYF. Filled out from reference TRBV19 and TRBJ2-7, the complete variable domain reads DGGITQSPKYLFRKEGQNVTLSCEQNLNHDAMYWYRQDPGQGLRLIYYSQIVNDFQKGDIAEGYSVSREKKESFPLTVTSAQKNPTAFYLCASNPGDRGDEQYFGPGTRLTVT.

The chain is built from TRBV6-5 and TRBJ2-7; D is uncertain. Deletions cut 2 bases from V and 3 bases from J, with 8 bases between. Germline V lookup: CDR1 MNHEY, CDR2 SVGAGI. The length of the CDR3 is 13 residues. DNA for the CDR3: TGTGCCAGCAGTTACCGCAGGAGCTACGAGCAGTACTTC. It specifies CASSYRRSYEQYF.

V usage is TRBV5-4 and J usage is TRBJ2-7, with TRBD1 as a possible D gene (6 bases). The V gene lost 4 bases and the J gene lost 4 bases, with 12 bases spanning the gap. The CDR3 has 13 amino acids. CDR1 is SGHNT, CDR2 YYREEE, per germline (reference sequence). CDR3 in DNA: TGTGCCAGCAGCACCTCGGACAGATACGAGCAGTACTTC. This codes for CASSTSDRYEQYF.

This chain joins TRBV28 and TRBJ1-5, with D hard to call. Germline CDR1 MDHEN, CDR2 SYDVKM. The CDR3 is 12 residues long. Trimming shortened V by 5 bases and J by 9 bases, and 11 bases separated the two germline ends. DNA of the CDR3: TGTGCCAGCAGTCGATCCCCCCCGCCCCAGCATTTT. It translates to CASSRSPPPQHF. Full variable domain (rest looked up from reference TRBV28 and TRBJ1-5): DVKVTQSSRYLVKRTGEKVFLECVQDMDHENMFWYRQDPGLGLRLIYFSYDVKMKEKGDIPEGYSVSREKKERFSLILESASTNQTSMYLCASSRSPPPQHFGDGTRLSIL.